These T cell receptor beta chains were read from a single sample in a study of T cells after yellow fever vaccination. A single record per CDR3 protein comes from TCRdb applying MiXCR to the 5' RACE reads. The profile covers 550,000 or so distinct CDR3 sequences, with approximately 21% appearing a single time and approximately 15% taken by the ten largest. The source material was PBMCs, sampled 15 days after the yellow fever booster vaccination. The receptors originated from a man aged 30 to 39 who received the YFV17D yellow fever vaccine. Each CDR3 is given with its conserved first and last residue.

V gene: TRBV21-1
J gene: TRBJ2-5
CDR3 length: 13
CDR3 protein: CASPRYYKETQYF

V gene: TRBV11-2
J gene: TRBJ2-2
CDR3 length: 13
CDR3 protein: CASSRQGAGELFF

V gene: TRBV7-3
J gene: TRBJ2-7
CDR3 length: 15
CDR3 protein: CASSPSLAGVHEQYF

V gene: TRBV14
J gene: TRBJ2-7
CDR3 length: 16
CDR3 protein: CASSQVRRGVLYEQYF

V gene: TRBV2
J gene: TRBJ2-1
CDR3 length: 13
CDR3 protein: CAPRGGAYNEQFF

V gene: TRBV6-2/TRBV6-3
J gene: TRBJ1-1
CDR3 length: 15
CDR3 protein: CASSGRQRMNTEAFF

V gene: TRBV7-2
J gene: TRBJ2-7
CDR3 length: 15
CDR3 protein: CASSPRGLADYEQYF

V gene: TRBV7-9
J gene: TRBJ2-5
CDR3 length: 13
CDR3 protein: CASSPRDSETQYF

V gene: TRBV5-1
J gene: TRBJ2-5
CDR3 length: 15
CDR3 protein: CATRALAGEEETQYF

V gene: TRBV20-1
J gene: TRBJ2-7
CDR3 length: 15
CDR3 protein: CSATLLGLASYEQYF

V gene: TRBV7-2
J gene: TRBJ2-7
CDR3 length: 14
CDR3 protein: CASSFPYPPFEQYF

V gene: TRBV5-1
J gene: TRBJ2-7
CDR3 length: 12
CDR3 protein: CASSKDVTEQYF

V gene: TRBV10-3
J gene: TRBJ1-6
CDR3 length: 14
CDR3 protein: CAISEQGANSPLHF

V gene: TRBV5-1
J gene: TRBJ1-1
CDR3 length: 13
CDR3 protein: CASRPGTALEAFF

V gene: TRBV6-2/TRBV6-3
J gene: TRBJ2-2
CDR3 length: 14
CDR3 protein: CASTPTGYTGELFF

V gene: TRBV7-9
J gene: TRBJ2-5
CDR3 length: 16
CDR3 protein: CASSFPWNRVVETQYF

V gene: TRBV6-1
J gene: TRBJ2-4
CDR3 length: 15
CDR3 protein: CASSQVPGLKNIQYF

V gene: TRBV29-1
J gene: TRBJ2-5
CDR3 length: 11
CDR3 protein: CSVAPLETQYF

V gene: TRBV5-6
J gene: TRBJ2-2
CDR3 length: 16
CDR3 protein: CASSPLEHVNTGELFF

V gene: TRBV27
J gene: TRBJ2-1
CDR3 length: 16
CDR3 protein: CASRSGLAGGWNEQFF

V gene: TRBV2
J gene: TRBJ2-7
CDR3 length: 13
CDR3 protein: CASRSGQNYEQYF

V gene: TRBV9
J gene: TRBJ2-1
CDR3 length: 13
CDR3 protein: CASSGDSGNEQFF

V gene: TRBV7-6
J gene: TRBJ2-1
CDR3 length: 17
CDR3 protein: CASSLFSGTISYNEQFF

V gene: TRBV6-5
J gene: TRBJ2-2
CDR3 length: 12
CDR3 protein: CASSYTTGELFF

V gene: TRBV30
J gene: TRBJ2-2
CDR3 length: 12
CDR3 protein: CAWPDHTGELFF

V gene: TRBV10-3
J gene: TRBJ2-3
CDR3 length: 15
CDR3 protein: CAISPSSAGTDTQYF

V gene: TRBV20-1
J gene: TRBJ2-3
CDR3 length: 16
CDR3 protein: CSASLTSGGREDTQYF

V gene: TRBV4-3
J gene: TRBJ2-3
CDR3 length: 16
CDR3 protein: CASSQVASGATDTQYF

V gene: TRBV20-1
J gene: TRBJ2-7
CDR3 length: 13
CDR3 protein: CSAYSQGLREQYF

V gene: TRBV15
J gene: TRBJ2-1
CDR3 length: 16
CDR3 protein: CATSRVERASYNEQFF

V gene: TRBV28
J gene: TRBJ2-2
CDR3 length: 12
CDR3 protein: CASSPYRGELFF

V gene: TRBV5-1
J gene: TRBJ2-1
CDR3 length: 15
CDR3 protein: CASSGRPAGENEQFF

V gene: TRBV5-1
J gene: TRBJ2-7
CDR3 length: 14
CDR3 protein: CASSPGQGADEQYF

V gene: TRBV10-3
J gene: TRBJ1-1
CDR3 length: 14
CDR3 protein: CAHSRDSYQTEAFF

V gene: TRBV10-3
J gene: TRBJ2-7
CDR3 length: 14
CDR3 protein: CAISEGGTIYEQYF

V gene: TRBV7-2
J gene: TRBJ2-5
CDR3 length: 16
CDR3 protein: CASSLGGLALWETQYF

V gene: TRBV28
J gene: TRBJ2-3
CDR3 length: 16
CDR3 protein: CASSVRTSGRTDTQYF

V gene: TRBV7-6
J gene: TRBJ2-3
CDR3 length: 16
CDR3 protein: CASSLAGGALQDTQYF

V gene: TRBV20-1
J gene: TRBJ2-3
CDR3 length: 15
CDR3 protein: CSARHGTSITDTQYF

V gene: TRBV27
J gene: TRBJ1-4
CDR3 length: 13
CDR3 protein: CASSLQAREKLFF

V gene: TRBV5-1
J gene: TRBJ2-7
CDR3 length: 12
CDR3 protein: CASSIQGFEQYF

V gene: TRBV7-2
J gene: TRBJ2-1
CDR3 length: 17
CDR3 protein: CASSILGASGRLNEQFF

V gene: TRBV10-3
J gene: TRBJ1-5
CDR3 length: 13
CDR3 protein: CATQGISNQPQHF

V gene: TRBV12-3/TRBV12-4
J gene: TRBJ2-7
CDR3 length: 13
CDR3 protein: CASSLGGLDEQYF

V gene: TRBV25-1
J gene: TRBJ1-1
CDR3 length: 15
CDR3 protein: CASSVGASAAYEAFF

V gene: TRBV28
J gene: TRBJ2-1
CDR3 length: 12
CDR3 protein: CASSIWTSQQFF

V gene: TRBV11-2
J gene: TRBJ2-1
CDR3 length: 16
CDR3 protein: CASSLSRDPYYNEQFF

V gene: TRBV7-9
J gene: TRBJ2-1
CDR3 length: 16
CDR3 protein: CASSLASGRSHNEQFF

V gene: TRBV6-1
J gene: TRBJ2-7
CDR3 length: 14
CDR3 protein: CASRVRGRFYEQYF

V gene: TRBV12-3/TRBV12-4
J gene: TRBJ2-1
CDR3 length: 16
CDR3 protein: CASRESRWGSYNEQFF

V gene: TRBV4-3
J gene: TRBJ1-4
CDR3 length: 18
CDR3 protein: CASSQAPGRLATNEKLFF

V gene: TRBV7-3
J gene: TRBJ2-1
CDR3 length: 16
CDR3 protein: CASSRGLAGAGNEQFF

V gene: TRBV25-1
J gene: TRBJ1-1
CDR3 length: 11
CDR3 protein: CASRGDTEAFF

V gene: TRBV7-9
J gene: TRBJ2-1
CDR3 length: 11
CDR3 protein: CASKMGGEQFF

V gene: TRBV19
J gene: TRBJ2-2
CDR3 length: 14
CDR3 protein: CASHRGTNTGELFF

V gene: TRBV5-1
J gene: TRBJ2-7
CDR3 length: 14
CDR3 protein: CASSLSRGAYEQYF

V gene: TRBV20-1
J gene: TRBJ2-1
CDR3 length: 14
CDR3 protein: CSARQTSGGGEQFF

V gene: TRBV30
J gene: TRBJ2-5
CDR3 length: 17
CDR3 protein: CAWSVRTGTPFEETQYF

V gene: TRBV18
J gene: TRBJ1-2
CDR3 length: 16
CDR3 protein: CASSREIRQGADGYTF